This T cell receptor (beta chain) comes out of a study of shared clonotypes between healthy human individuals. General study results and limits: What limited the represented genetic and exposure-history diversity was the small number of donors.

The study ran the assay at deep level. Sequenced by immunoSEQ multiplex PCR; TCRdb stores in-frame clones only, minus some. This sample has roughly 2.1 million clones; 90% to 95% occur once, and the top ten carry about 1.5%. The V segment lost 8 bases and the J segment 6 bases; nucleotides outside the gene matches: 9. Germline assignment: CDR1 SNHLY and CDR2 FYNNEI. The CDR3 length is 14 residues. With respect to this clone: The target antigen is unknown.

Naivety among CD8 cells was defined by CD45RO negativity and positive CCR7 selection, thereby excluding terminally differentiated effector memory CD45RA+ cells. J is TRBJ2-7 and V is TRBV2; 11 positions match TRBD2. Input material: naive CD8+ T cells from PBMCs. This TCR derives from a man aged 18 to 35 in good health. Some clones in this sample may be carry-over from other donors' samples. The CDR3 region is CASYKTSGTLEQYF. The CDR3 DNA is TGTGCCAGCTATAAGACTAGCGGGACCCTCGAGCAGTACTTC.